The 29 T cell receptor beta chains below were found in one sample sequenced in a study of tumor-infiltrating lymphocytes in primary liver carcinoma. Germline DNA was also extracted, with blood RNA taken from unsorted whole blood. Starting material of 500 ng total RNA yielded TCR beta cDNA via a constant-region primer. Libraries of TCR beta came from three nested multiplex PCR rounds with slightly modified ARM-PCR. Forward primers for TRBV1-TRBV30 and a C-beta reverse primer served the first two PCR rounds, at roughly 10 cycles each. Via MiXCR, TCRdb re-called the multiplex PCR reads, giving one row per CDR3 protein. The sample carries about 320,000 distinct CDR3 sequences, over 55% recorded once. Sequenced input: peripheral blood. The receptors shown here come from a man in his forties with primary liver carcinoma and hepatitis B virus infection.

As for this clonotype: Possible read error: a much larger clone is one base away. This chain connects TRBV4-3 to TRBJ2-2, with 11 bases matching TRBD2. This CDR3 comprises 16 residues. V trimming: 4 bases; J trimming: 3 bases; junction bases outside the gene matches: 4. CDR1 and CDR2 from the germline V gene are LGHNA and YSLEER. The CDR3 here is CASSLISGRDTGELFF. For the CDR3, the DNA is TGCGCCAGCAGCCTCATTAGCGGGAGGGACACCGGGGAGCTGTTTTTT.

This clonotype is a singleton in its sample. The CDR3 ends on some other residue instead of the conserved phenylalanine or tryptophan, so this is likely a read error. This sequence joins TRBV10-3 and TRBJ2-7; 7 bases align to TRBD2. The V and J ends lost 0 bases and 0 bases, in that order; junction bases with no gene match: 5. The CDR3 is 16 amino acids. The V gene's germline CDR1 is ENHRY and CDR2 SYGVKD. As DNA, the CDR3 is TGTGCCATCAGTGAGTCGTCCTGCGGGAGCTCCTACGAGCAGTACTAC. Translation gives CAISESSCGSSYEQYY.

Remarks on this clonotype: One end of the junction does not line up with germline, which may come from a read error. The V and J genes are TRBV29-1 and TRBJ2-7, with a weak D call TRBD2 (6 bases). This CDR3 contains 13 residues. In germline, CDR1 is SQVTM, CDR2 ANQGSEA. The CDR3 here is CSIDLAPTNEQYF. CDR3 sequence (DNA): TGCAGCATTGATCTAGCGCCTACCAACGAGCAGTACTTC.

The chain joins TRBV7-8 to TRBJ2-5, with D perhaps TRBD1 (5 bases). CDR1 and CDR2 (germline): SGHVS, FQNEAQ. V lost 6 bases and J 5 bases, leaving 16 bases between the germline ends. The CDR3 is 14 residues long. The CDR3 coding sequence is TGTGCCAGCAGAAACAAGGGGCACTGGGAGACCCAGTACTTC. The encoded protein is CASRNKGHWETQYF.

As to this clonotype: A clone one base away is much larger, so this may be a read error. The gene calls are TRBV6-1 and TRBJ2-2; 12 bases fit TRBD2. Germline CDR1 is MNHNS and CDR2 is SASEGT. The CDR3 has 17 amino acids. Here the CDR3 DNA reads TGTGCCAGAAGTGAATTCACGGGACTAGCGGGCACCGGGGAGCTGTTTTTT. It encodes CARSEFTGLAGTGELFF.

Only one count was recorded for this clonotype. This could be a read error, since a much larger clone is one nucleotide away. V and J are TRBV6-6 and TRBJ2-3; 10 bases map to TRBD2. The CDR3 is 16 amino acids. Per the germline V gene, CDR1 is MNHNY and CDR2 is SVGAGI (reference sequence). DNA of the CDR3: TGTGCCAGCAGACCAACTAGCGGGGCTAGCACAAATACGCAGTATTTT. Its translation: CASRPTSGASTNTQYF.

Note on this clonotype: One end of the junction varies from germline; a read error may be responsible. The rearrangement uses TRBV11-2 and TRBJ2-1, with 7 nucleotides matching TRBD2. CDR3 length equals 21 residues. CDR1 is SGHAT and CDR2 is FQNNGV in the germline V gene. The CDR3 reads CAISFKHGLGREWWNYNEQFF. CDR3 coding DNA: TGTGCCATCAGCTTCAAGCATGGGTTGGGGCGGGAGTGGTGGAACTACAATGAGCAGTTCTTC.

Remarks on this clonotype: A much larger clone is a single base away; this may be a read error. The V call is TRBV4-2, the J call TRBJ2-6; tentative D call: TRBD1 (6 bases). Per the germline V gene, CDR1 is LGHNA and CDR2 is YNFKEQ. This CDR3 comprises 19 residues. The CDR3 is CASSQDPGHYSSGASVLTF. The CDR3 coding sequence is TGTGCCAGCAGCCAAGATCCGGGACATTACAGCTCTGGGGCCAGCGTCCTGACTTTC.

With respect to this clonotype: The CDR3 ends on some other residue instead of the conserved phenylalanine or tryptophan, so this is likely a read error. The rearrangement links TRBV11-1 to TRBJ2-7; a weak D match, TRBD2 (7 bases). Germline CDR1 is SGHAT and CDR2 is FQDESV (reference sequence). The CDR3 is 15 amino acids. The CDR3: CASRLEAGHGYEQYL. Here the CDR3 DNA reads TGTGCCAGCCGCTTAGAAGCGGGACACGGATACGAGCAGTACTTA.

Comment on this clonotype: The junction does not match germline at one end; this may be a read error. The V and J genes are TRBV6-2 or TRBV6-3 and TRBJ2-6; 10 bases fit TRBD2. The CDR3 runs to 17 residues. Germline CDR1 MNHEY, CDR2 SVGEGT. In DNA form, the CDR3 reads TGTGCCAGCAGTGGGCTAGCGGGAGTCTCTGGGGCCAACGTCCTGAGTTTC. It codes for CASSGLAGVSGANVLSF.

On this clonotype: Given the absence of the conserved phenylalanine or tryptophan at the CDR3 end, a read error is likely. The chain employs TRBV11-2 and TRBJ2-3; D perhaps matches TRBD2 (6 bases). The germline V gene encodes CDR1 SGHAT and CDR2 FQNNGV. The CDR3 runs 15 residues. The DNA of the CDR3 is TGTGCCAGCAGCTTAGAACTGGGAGGCACAGATACCCAGTATTCT. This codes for CASSLELGGTDTQYS.

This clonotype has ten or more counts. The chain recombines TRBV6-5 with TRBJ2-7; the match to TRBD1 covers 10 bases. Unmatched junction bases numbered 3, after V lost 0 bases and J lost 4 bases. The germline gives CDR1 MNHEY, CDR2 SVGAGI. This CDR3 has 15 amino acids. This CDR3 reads CASSYSGTGDYEQYF. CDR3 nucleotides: TGTGCCAGCAGTTACTCGGGGACAGGGGATTACGAGCAGTACTTC.

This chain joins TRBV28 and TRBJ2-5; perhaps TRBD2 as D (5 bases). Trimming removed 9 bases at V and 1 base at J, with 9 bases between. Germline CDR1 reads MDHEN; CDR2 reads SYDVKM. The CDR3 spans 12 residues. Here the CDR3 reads CASSDFQETQYF. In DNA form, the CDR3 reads TGTGCCAGTTCGGACTTCCAAGAGACCCAGTACTTC.

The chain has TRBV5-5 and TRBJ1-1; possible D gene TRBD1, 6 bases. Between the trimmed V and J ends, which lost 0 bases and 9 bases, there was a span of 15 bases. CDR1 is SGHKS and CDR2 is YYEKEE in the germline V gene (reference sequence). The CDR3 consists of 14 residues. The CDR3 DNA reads TGTGCCAGCAGCTTGGAGGGGGTCGCGGGCCAAGCTTTCTTT. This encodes CASSLEGVAGQAFF.

In DNA form, the CDR3 reads TGTGCCATCAGTGAGGGGTCGAGATACAATGAGCAGTTCTTC. Translation gives CAISEGSRYNEQFF. The chain uses TRBV10-3 and TRBJ2-1; D call uncertain. The CDR3 is 14 residues long. V was clipped by 2 bases and J by 4 bases, with 9 bases between them. CDR1 and CDR2 (germline): ENHRY, SYGVKD.

CDR3 bases: TGTGCCATCAGTGAAGGACAGAAAGAGACCCAGTACTTC. It yields the protein CAISEGQKETQYF. The rearrangement uses TRBV10-3 and TRBJ2-5; D is perhaps TRBD1 (6 bases). The CDR3 consists of 13 residues. Germline V gives CDR1 ENHRY, CDR2 SYGVKD. With 3 bases removed from V and 3 bases from J, the gap between germline ends came to 8 bases.

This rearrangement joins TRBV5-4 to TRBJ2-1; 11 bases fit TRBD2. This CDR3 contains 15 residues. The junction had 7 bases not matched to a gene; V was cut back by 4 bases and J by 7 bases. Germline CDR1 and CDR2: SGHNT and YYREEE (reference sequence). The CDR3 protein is CASSPTSGSENEQFF. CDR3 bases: TGTGCCAGCAGCCCCACTAGCGGGAGTGAAAATGAGCAGTTCTTC. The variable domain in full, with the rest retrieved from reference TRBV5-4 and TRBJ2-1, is ETGVTQSPTHLIKTRGQQVTLRCSSQSGHNTVSWYQQALGQGPQFIFQYYREEENGRGNFPPRFSGLQFPNYSSELNVNALELDDSALYLCASSPTSGSENEQFFGPGTRLTVL.

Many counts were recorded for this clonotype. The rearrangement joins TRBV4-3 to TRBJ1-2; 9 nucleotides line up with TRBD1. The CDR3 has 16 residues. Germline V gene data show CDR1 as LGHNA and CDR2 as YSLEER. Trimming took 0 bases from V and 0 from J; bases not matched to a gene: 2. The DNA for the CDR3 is TGCGCCAGCAGCCAAGACGGGACAGGGTCTAACTATGGCTACACCTTC. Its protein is CASSQDGTGSNYGYTF.

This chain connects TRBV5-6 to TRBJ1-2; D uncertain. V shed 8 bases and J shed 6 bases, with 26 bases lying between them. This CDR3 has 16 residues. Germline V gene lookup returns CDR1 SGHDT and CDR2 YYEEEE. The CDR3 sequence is CASSHWEVRLIHGYTF. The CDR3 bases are TGTGCCAGTTCGCACTGGGAGGTCCGACTCATTCATGGCTACACCTTC.

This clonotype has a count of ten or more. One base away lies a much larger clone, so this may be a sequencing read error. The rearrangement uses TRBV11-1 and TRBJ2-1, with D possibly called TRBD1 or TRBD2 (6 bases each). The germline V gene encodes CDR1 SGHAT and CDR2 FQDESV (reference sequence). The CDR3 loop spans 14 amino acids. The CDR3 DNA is TGTGCCAGCAGCTCCTTCCGGGGGCTCAATGAGCAGCTCTTC. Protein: CASSSFRGLNEQLF.

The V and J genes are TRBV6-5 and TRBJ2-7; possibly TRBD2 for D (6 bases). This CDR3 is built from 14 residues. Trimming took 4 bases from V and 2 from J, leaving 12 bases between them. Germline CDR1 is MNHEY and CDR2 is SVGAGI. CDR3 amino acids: CASSSGDFTYEQYF. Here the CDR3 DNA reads TGTGCCAGCAGTTCGGGGGACTTCACCTACGAGCAGTACTTC.

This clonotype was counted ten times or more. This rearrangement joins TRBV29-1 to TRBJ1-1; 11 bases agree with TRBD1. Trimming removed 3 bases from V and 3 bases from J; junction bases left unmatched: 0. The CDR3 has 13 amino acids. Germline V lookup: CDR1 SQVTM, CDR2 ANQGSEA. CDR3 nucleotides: TGCAGCGTTGAGGGACAGGGGGACACTGAAGCTTTCTTT. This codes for CSVEGQGDTEAFF.

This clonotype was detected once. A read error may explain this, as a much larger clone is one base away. The CDR3 here is CAWSVVNIQYF. CDR3 nucleotides: TGTGCCTGGAGTGTAGTAAACATTCAGTACTTC. This chain joins TRBV30 and TRBJ2-4; D is unresolved. Between the trimmed V and J ends, which lost 0 bases and 6 bases, there was a span of 3 bases. The CDR3 is made up of 11 amino acids. Germline values: CDR1 GTSNPN, CDR2 SVGIG (reference sequence).

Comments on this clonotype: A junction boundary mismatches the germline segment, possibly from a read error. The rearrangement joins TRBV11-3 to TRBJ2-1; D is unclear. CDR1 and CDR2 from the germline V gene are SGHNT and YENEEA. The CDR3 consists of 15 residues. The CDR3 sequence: CASSRRINEDNGQLF. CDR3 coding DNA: TGTGCCAGCAGCCGCCGTATTAACGAAGACAATGGGCAGCTCTTC.

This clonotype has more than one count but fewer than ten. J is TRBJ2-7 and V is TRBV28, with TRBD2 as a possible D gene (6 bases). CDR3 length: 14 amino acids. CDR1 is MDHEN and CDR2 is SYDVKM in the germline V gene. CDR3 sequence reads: CASREGTTAGEQYF. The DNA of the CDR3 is TGTGCTAGCCGGGAAGGGACGACTGCGGGAGAGCAGTACTTC.

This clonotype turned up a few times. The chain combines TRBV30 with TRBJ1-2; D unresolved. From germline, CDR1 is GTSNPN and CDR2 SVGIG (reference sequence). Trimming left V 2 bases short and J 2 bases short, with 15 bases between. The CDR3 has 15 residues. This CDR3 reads CAWSSPERVNYGYTF. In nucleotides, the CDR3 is TGTGCCTGGAGTTCACCAGAGAGGGTAAACTATGGCTACACCTTC.

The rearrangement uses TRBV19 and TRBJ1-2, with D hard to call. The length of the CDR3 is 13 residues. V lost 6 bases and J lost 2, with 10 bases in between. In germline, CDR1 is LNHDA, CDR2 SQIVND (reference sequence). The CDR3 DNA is TGTGCCAGTAGAACGACCGAAAACTATGGCTACACCTTC. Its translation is CASRTTENYGYTF. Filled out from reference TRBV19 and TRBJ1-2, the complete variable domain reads DGGITQSPKYLFRKEGQNVTLSCEQNLNHDAMYWYRQDPGQGLRLIYYSQIVNDFQKGDIAEGYSVSREKKESFPLTVTSAQKNPTAFYLCASRTTENYGYTFGSGTRLTVV.

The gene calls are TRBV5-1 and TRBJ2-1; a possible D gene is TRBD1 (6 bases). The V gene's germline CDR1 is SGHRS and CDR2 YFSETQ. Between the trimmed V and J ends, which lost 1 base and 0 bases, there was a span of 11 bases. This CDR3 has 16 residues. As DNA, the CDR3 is TGCGCCAGCAGCTTGTCCGGGACATACTCCTACAATGAGCAGTTCTTC. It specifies CASSLSGTYSYNEQFF.

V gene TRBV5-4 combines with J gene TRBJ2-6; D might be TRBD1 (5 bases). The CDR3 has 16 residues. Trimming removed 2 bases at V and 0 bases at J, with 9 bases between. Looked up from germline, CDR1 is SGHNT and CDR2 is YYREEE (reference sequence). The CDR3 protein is CASSFTRDSGANVLTF. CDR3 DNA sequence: TGTGCCAGCAGCTTTACCAGGGACTCTGGGGCCAACGTCCTGACTTTC.